This passage covers 5 T cell receptor beta chains from one sample sequenced in a study of shared clonotypes between healthy human individuals. Produced via immunoSEQ multiplex PCR; TCRdb's table is partial and in-frame only. The top ten clones hold approximately 1.5% of a sample with about a million clones, about 74% of them seen once. The sequenced material came from memory CD4+ T cells sorted from blood. Subset meaning: CD45RA-negative fraction. These receptors came from a man between 18 and 29 years old in good health.

The V and J genes are TRBV7-2 and TRBJ1-1; TRBD1 matches at 7 bases. Germline V gives CDR1 SGHTA, CDR2 FQGNSA. V was pared by 3 bases and J by 5 bases, with 6 bases of the junction left unmatched. CDR3 size: 14 residues. The CDR3 coding sequence is TGTGCCAGCAGCTTGCAGGGGGGAGGTACTGAAGCTTTCTTT. It codes for CASSLQGGGTEAFF.

This rearrangement joins TRBV9 to TRBJ1-4; TRBD1 agrees at 7 bases. V shed 3 bases, J shed 7 bases, and the junction held 9 bases outside the gene matches. The germline gives CDR1 SGDLS, CDR2 YYNGEE. The CDR3 loop spans 15 amino acids. CDR3 loop: CASSASQGIGEKLFF. The CDR3 DNA is TGTGCCAGCAGCGCCTCACAGGGGATAGGTGAAAAACTGTTTTTT.

The table lists this clone with a few counts. V is TRBV4-3 and J is TRBJ1-1; D gene unclear. V was shortened by 4 bases and J by 0 bases, with 9 bases between the two germline ends. Germline V CDR1 and CDR2: LGHNA, YSLEER. This CDR3 has 14 amino acids. CDR3 sequence reads: CASSLSVMNTEAFF. CDR3 DNA sequence: TGCGCCAGCAGCCTTAGCGTCATGAACACTGAAGCTTTCTTT.

Only a few counts were recorded for this clone. The chain links TRBV10-3 to TRBJ1-3; no firm D call. The CDR3 runs to 15 residues. Germline V gene data show CDR1 as ENHRY and CDR2 as SYGVKD. Trimming pared 2 bases from V and 2 bases from J, leaving 10 bases between. CDR3 nucleotides: TGTGCCATCAGTGAGACAGTATCGACTGGAAACACCATATATTTT. Its translation is CAISETVSTGNTIYF.

This clone was picked up a small number of times. V is TRBV9 and J is TRBJ2-5, with 8 bases identical to TRBD2. Trimming cost V 1 base and J 3 bases; bases outside gene matches: 2. Per the germline V gene, CDR1 is SGDLS and CDR2 is YYNGEE. This CDR3 has 14 residues. CDR3 residues: CASSVSGGKETQYF. The CDR3 DNA follows: TGTGCCAGCAGCGTAAGCGGGGGAAAAGAGACCCAGTACTTC.